The 2 T cell receptor beta chains given below trace back to one sample, sequenced in a study of blood T cell repertoires in COVID-19. Libraries were prepared by immunoSEQ multiplex PCR; TCRdb keeps only in-frame clonotypes and omits some of them. The sample has under 200,000 clones; 80% to 90% are singletons. The sequenced material came from peripheral blood. These receptors came from a woman aged 55-69 years with COVID-19, enrolled during active disease.

This clone was seen a single time. The chain uses TRBV11-3 and TRBJ1-1; 7 bases map to TRBD1. The ends lost 5 bases at V and 0 bases at J; junction bases unmatched: 9. CDR1 is SGHNT, CDR2 YENEEA, per germline. This CDR3 is built from 16 residues. In DNA form, the CDR3 reads TGTGCCAGCAGCGGGGACAGAGGAGGGCTGAACACTGAAGCTTTCTTT. This codes for CASSGDRGGLNTEAFF.

The chain recombines TRBV19 with TRBJ2-1; D might be TRBD1 (6 bases). CDR1 and CDR2 from the germline V gene are LNHDA and SQIVND (reference sequence). The CDR3 covers 15 residues. The germline V and J ends were trimmed by 3 bases and 2 bases, with 11 bases remaining between them. Written as DNA, the CDR3 is TGTGCCAGTAGTATGTTAGGGGGACCCTACAATGAGCAGTTCTTC. Its translation is CASSMLGGPYNEQFF.